This TCR beta chain was identified during a study of shared clonotypes between healthy human individuals (dated by TCRdb to about 2020). About the full investigation: Two women and three men aged 18 to 49 years were included in the cohort. For each donor, three plates each were used for CD4 naive and CD4 memory, two plates were used for CD8 naive, and one plate was used for CD8 memory. To estimate repertoire size and how much clonotype sharing occurs between individuals, the study deeply sequenced the blood TCR repertoires of about 5 healthy adults. Each donor's leukapheresis produced roughly between roughly 0.85 and 9.5 billion PBMCs. To increase sequencing depth and limit assay-specific biases, TCR repertoire library preparation and sequencing were carried out by different laboratories using diverse techniques.

On the study overall, not on this receptor specifically: Sampling was restricted to blood, and TCR repertoires in tissue are likely to differ from TCR repertoires in blood. The small number of donors limited the genetic and exposure-history diversity represented. When several donors were compared, the shared fraction of clonotypes was 5% to 6.5% for naive CD4, 3% to 4% for naive CD8, roughly 2.5% for memory CD4, and less than 0.5% for memory CD8. Compared with non-shared clonotypes, the clonotypes found in all four sorted-subset donors had higher generation probabilities. Pairwise subsampling indicated that sequencing depth was expected to affect the degree of clonotype sharing among donors. Rarefaction of sorted-subset datasets indicated incomplete sequencing despite the large sequencing depth. Estimated clonotype richness was generally larger for naive than for memory subsets.

CD8 naive samples were CD45RO-negative cells positively selected for CCR7, giving a CD45RA+CCR7+ population that excluded TemRA cells. Healthy HIV-negative adults with no recently reported acute infections or vaccinations were included as donors. Every donor was a Caucasian adult residing in Nashville, Tennessee, USA. Blood was obtained by leukapheresis, after which PBMCs were separated by Ficoll-Histopaque density gradient centrifugation and cryopreserved in liquid nitrogen vapor phase. Analytical flow cytometry was used to check the purity and quantity of every magnetically sorted T cell population. Genomic DNA was isolated from every sorted fraction and measured by UV absorbance on a Nanodrop 2000c. Of note for this clone: What antigen it recognizes has not been identified. Per-base qualities were not stored, and no clone one base away is much larger.

Trimming costs V 6 bases and J 4 bases, and their ends lie 18 bases apart. Including cysteine and phenylalanine, the CDR3 has 16 amino acids. The read is trimmed to its CDR3 DNA, 48 bases read in frame from base 1. CDR1 and CDR2 are read off the germline V gene as MGHRA and YSYEKL. Using the deep immunoSEQ assay, multiplex PCR amplified TCR CDR3 regions from genomic DNA. Extracted genomic DNA from each cell subset was spread evenly across all wells of several immunoSEQ 96-well plates, with each plate serving as a replicate. Each replicate PCR for sorted subsets received about 220 ng genomic DNA, equal to tens of thousands of T cell genomes. Purified libraries were quantified with a Qubit 3.0 fluorometer, sized on a Bioanalyzer 2100, and re-quantified with the KAPA Library Quantification kit. Every immunoSEQ 96-well plate was sequenced on a separate single-read 150-cycle Illumina NextSeq 550 flow cell. Per the source publication's procedure: Because only junctional sequences without quality scores were contained in the immunoSEQ output, filtering matching that applied to full-length reads could not be performed. Sequences were annotated with PyIR, a Python wrapper for IgBLAST v1.9, using IMGT germline references to assign V/J genes and CDR3. Any read was removed if the V/J assignment was weak (E-value above 1e-6), the CDR3 was missing, or the read contained stop codons, out-of-frame junctions, or ambiguous translated residues. V3J clonotypes were defined by identical inferred V gene, J gene, and CDR3 amino acid sequence. The percentage overlap between two repertoires was calculated by dividing the number of shared unique clonotypes by the size of the smaller repertoire. RTK rarefaction, the Chao1 estimator, and Recon v2.1 estimates of unobserved clonotypes were used to assess repertoire richness. Generation probabilities were computed with OLGA for all TCRbeta clonotypes obtained by the gDNA method from several donors. This is the immuneACCESS table as TCRdb keeps it, with only in-frame sequences that have V and J called. A part of the clones is gone; compared with another copy, unresolved V genes explain less than half, and the rest is unexplained. The D gene and trimming were derived from the DNA, and the V and J assignments and clone size from that table. The sample yields hundreds of thousands of clones; approximately 92% were counted once. The ten largest clones represent about 24% of the sample.

Specimen: naive CD8+ T cells sorted from blood. Read against the paper, the sample's cell subset or site label means: CD45RA+CCR7+. This receptor was obtained from a man under 40 in good health. The chain is encoded by TRBV4-1 joined to TRBJ2-2; the D gene lacks a confident call. The DNA sequence reads TGCGCCAGCAGTCAGGACGTAGCAGCGTTCACCGGGGAGCTGTTTTTT. The encoded protein is CASSQDVAAFTGELFF.